This TCR beta chain is from a study of human T cells and chemical hapten exposure. Overall study context: Researchers reported sensitizing a 2 cm by 2 cm upper inner arm skin site with 2% DPC. Alopecia areata, totalis and universalis patients, mostly female, were included.

One entry per CDR3 protein, called by TCRdb with MiXCR from the RACE reads. Of 84,000 or so distinct CDR3 sequences detected, around 9.6% appear once; the ten largest clones hold 2.5%. Stated time point: patch test 2, 6 weeks after DPC sensitization. Specified treatment: therapeutic diphenylcyclopropenone sensitization with weekly scalp DPC. Findings and limits, study-wide: Relative to control repertoires, expanded TCRs gave rise to significantly more large CDR3 similarity clusters.

The CDR3 covers 13 residues. V was pared by 7 bases and J by 1 base, with 10 bases between. Germline lookup yields CDR1 MDHEN and CDR2 SYDVKM. This clonotype came up a few times. Antigen: not known. The V call is TRBV28, the J call TRBJ1-2; a weak D match, TRBD1 (6 bases). The receptor was isolated from a woman in her 30s with alopecia areata. Some clones in this sample may be carry-over from other donors' samples. Sequencing used whole blood, obtained in connection with sensitization to the hapten diphenylcyclopropenone (DPC). The CDR3 spells CASTGGGNYGYTF. The CDR3 DNA reads TGTGCCAGCACGGGAGGGGGTAACTATGGCTACACCTTC.